The 12 T cell receptor beta chains below come from one sample, sequenced in a study of blood T cell repertoires in COVID-19. TCRdb keeps only in-frame clones here, not all; method: immunoSEQ multiplex PCR. The data contain under 200,000 clones, roughly 87% of them singletons. The sample was peripheral blood. Receptors were obtained from a woman in her thirties or forties with acute or convalescent COVID-19.

The chain uses TRBV5-1 and TRBJ2-2; 9 bases are a match to TRBD1. Trimming cost V 4 bases and J 4 bases; bases outside gene matches: 11. The germline CDR1 and CDR2 sequences are SGHRS and YFSETQ. The CDR3 totals 17 residues. Here the CDR3 DNA reads TGCGCCAGCAGCCTGCCCCTGGACAGGGGTGGCACCGGGGAGCTGTTTTTT. Translation: CASSLPLDRGGTGELFF.

V usage is TRBV5-1 and J usage is TRBJ2-1, with unresolved D. The V gene's germline CDR1 is SGHRS and CDR2 YFSETQ. Trimming removed 5 bases at V and 13 bases at J, with 13 bases between. This CDR3 has 11 residues. The CDR3 sequence: CASRGVGVQFF. In nucleotides, the CDR3 is TGCGCCAGCAGAGGAGTCGGTGTTCAGTTCTTC.

The chain employs TRBV19 and TRBJ1-4; D possibly corresponds to TRBD1 (6 bases). Deletions cut 4 bases from V and 8 bases from J, with 11 bases between. CDR3 size: 13 residues. Germline loops: CDR1 LNHDA, CDR2 SQIVND (reference sequence). For the CDR3, the DNA is TGTGCCAGTAGTAGGGGGCGCGGCGAAAAACTGTTTTTT. This codes for CASSRGRGEKLFF.

V and J are TRBV14 and TRBJ1-1, with D possibly TRBD1 on 6 matching bases. The CDR3 is 13 amino acids. Germline V gives CDR1 SGHDN, CDR2 FVKESK. V lost 0 bases and J 8 bases, leaving 10 bases between the germline ends. In DNA, the CDR3 is TGTGCCAGCAGCCAAGATGACAGGAGAGAAGCTTTCTTT. Amino acid sequence: CASSQDDRREAFF.

The chain joins TRBV10-1 to TRBJ2-4; possible D gene TRBD1, 6 bases. V was pared by 6 bases and J by 8 bases, with 14 bases between. The CDR3 extends over 13 amino acids. Looked up from germline, CDR1 is WNHNN and CDR2 is SYGVQD (reference sequence). The CDR3 loop reads CASSNRVGDIQYF. The CDR3 region has the DNA TGCGCCAGCAGCAACAGGGTTGGTGACATTCAGTACTTC.

The genes are TRBV7-9 and TRBJ1-5; D is perhaps TRBD1 (5 bases). This CDR3 is 14 amino acids long. Germline V gene sequence: CDR1 SEHNR, CDR2 FQNEAQ (reference sequence). The V and J ends lost 1 base and 4 bases respectively, with 8 bases between them. The CDR3 bases are TGTGCCAGCAGCTTAGGACAGCTAAATCAGCCCCAGCATTTT. It specifies CASSLGQLNQPQHF.

In this sample, this clone turned up once. V usage is TRBV19 and J usage is TRBJ2-1, with 10 bases identical to TRBD2. The CDR3 has 13 residues. Germline V lookup: CDR1 LNHDA, CDR2 SQIVND (reference sequence). V trimming: 9 bases; J trimming: 6 bases; junction bases outside the gene matches: 5. Here the CDR3 reads CASLLAGTNEQFF. CDR3 in DNA: TGTGCCAGCTTACTAGCGGGGACCAATGAGCAGTTCTTC.

The V call is TRBV18, the J call TRBJ1-1; a possible D gene is TRBD1 (6 bases). Looked up from germline, CDR1 is KGHSH and CDR2 is LQKENI. V was trimmed by 3 bases and J by 8 bases, leaving 10 bases between them. CDR3 length: 12 residues. CDR3 amino acids: CASSPGGPEAFF. As DNA, the CDR3 is TGTGCCAGCTCACCCGGGGGGCCGGAAGCTTTCTTT.

The chain couples TRBV30 to TRBJ1-2; D not certain. Germline loops: CDR1 GTSNPN, CDR2 SVGIG (reference sequence). The ends were cut back, 4 bases at V and 8 bases at J, with 20 bases in the middle. The CDR3 spans 14 residues. CDR3 protein: CAWTSLDTVVGYTF. The CDR3 nucleotides read TGTGCCTGGACCTCTCTCGACACTGTCGTCGGCTACACCTTC.

J is TRBJ2-5 and V is TRBV6-5; TRBD2 matches 8 bases. This CDR3 has 14 residues. CDR1 MNHEY and CDR2 SVGAGI come from the germline V gene. Losses at the gene ends were 0 bases for V and 3 bases for J; bases not matched to a gene: 0. The CDR3 loop is CASSYSLAEETQYF. CDR3 nucleotides: TGTGCCAGCAGTTACTCACTAGCGGAAGAGACCCAGTACTTC.

V and J are TRBV7-6 and TRBJ1-5; D is uncertain. Trimming cost V 1 base and J 0 bases, with 7 bases left between them. This CDR3 is 15 amino acids long. Germline CDR1 and CDR2: SGHVS and FNYEAQ. The CDR3 region is CASSLVSGSNQPQHF. The CDR3 region has the DNA TGTGCCAGCAGCTTAGTCTCGGGTAGCAATCAGCCCCAGCATTTT.

This chain uses TRBV6-5 with TRBJ2-4, with D tentatively TRBD2 (6 bases). This CDR3 has 16 residues. Germline V gene data show CDR1 as MNHEY and CDR2 as SVGAGI. V lost 3 bases to trimming and J lost 2 bases, with 14 bases between them. CDR3 nucleotides: TGTGCCAGCAGTTATGGGATAGGAGGGACCAAAAACATTCAGTACTTC. This encodes CASSYGIGGTKNIQYF.